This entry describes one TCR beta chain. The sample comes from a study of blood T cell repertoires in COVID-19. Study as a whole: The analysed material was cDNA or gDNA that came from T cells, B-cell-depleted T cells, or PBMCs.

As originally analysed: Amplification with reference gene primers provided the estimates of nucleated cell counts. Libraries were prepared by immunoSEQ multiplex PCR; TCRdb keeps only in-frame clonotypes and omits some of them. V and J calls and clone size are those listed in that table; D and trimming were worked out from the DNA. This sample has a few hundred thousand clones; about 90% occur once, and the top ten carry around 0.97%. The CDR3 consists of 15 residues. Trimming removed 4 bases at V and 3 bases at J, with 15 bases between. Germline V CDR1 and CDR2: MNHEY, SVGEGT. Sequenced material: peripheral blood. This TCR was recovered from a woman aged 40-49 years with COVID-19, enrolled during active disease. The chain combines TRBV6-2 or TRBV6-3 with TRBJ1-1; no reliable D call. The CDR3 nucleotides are TGTGCCAGCAGTTCAAATCAGGTGTGGCACACTGAAGCTTTCTTT. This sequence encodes CASSSNQVWHTEAFF.